A single sample gave rise to the 26 T cell receptor beta chains below, sequenced in a study of T cells in Graves' hyperthyroidism and ophthalmopathy. Amplification of TCR beta CDR3 regions used RNA as the template. Researchers ran a first-round RT-PCR on the TCR CDR3 using the HTBI primer set. MiXCR, applied by TCRdb to the multiplex PCR reads, yields one record per CDR3 protein. Altogether about 480,000 distinct CDR3 sequences are present, approximately 25% being singletons, with the ten largest covering 10% to 12%. Sequenced sample: blood. These receptors all stem from a woman in her 30s with Graves' ophthalmopathy.

The V gene is TRBV20-1, the J gene TRBJ2-7; D may be TRBD1 (6 bases). Germline V CDR1 and CDR2: DFQATT, SNEGSKA (reference sequence). This CDR3 spans 13 amino acids. Trimming cost V 7 bases and J 2 bases, with 15 bases left between them. CDR3 sequence reads: CSVPGHEPYEQYF. CDR3 coding DNA: TGCAGTGTGCCGGGACACGAGCCCTACGAGCAGTACTTC.

The rearrangement links TRBV6-2 or TRBV6-3 to TRBJ2-7; D is possibly TRBD1 or TRBD2 (6 bases each). Germline CDR1 and CDR2: MNHEY and SVGEGT. Trimming shortened V by 6 bases and J by 6 bases, and 15 bases separated the two germline ends. This CDR3 has 13 residues. DNA for the CDR3: TGTGCCAGCAGCAGGGACTCCAGGGGCGAGCAGTACTTC. Translation gives CASSRDSRGEQYF.

V and J are TRBV20-1 and TRBJ1-2; the match to TRBD1 covers 12 bases. Trimming at V came to 0 bases and at J to 4 bases, leaving 6 bases not matched to a gene. Germline V gene data show CDR1 as DFQATT and CDR2 as SNEGSKA (reference sequence). The CDR3 has 16 residues. The CDR3, as DNA: TGCAGTGCTAGAGATAGGGACAGGGGGCCCAGCTATGGCTACACCTTC. Translating it yields CSARDRDRGPSYGYTF.

Only a few counts were recorded for this clonotype. This rearrangement joins TRBV19 to TRBJ1-2, with unresolved D. This CDR3 has 13 amino acids. Germline V gives CDR1 LNHDA, CDR2 SQIVND (reference sequence). The germline V and J ends were trimmed by 10 bases and 5 bases, with 17 bases remaining between them. In DNA, the CDR3 is TGTGCCACCACCAGCAACAGTCGTTATGGCTACACCTTC. It encodes CATTSNSRYGYTF.

The chain employs TRBV5-1 and TRBJ2-7; TRBD1 matches 8 bases. This CDR3 spans 14 amino acids. J was trimmed by 6 bases and V by 4 bases; bases with no gene match: 9. Germline assignment: CDR1 SGHRS and CDR2 YFSETQ. DNA of the CDR3: TGCGCCAGCAGCCTTGGACAGGGACCTGCCGAGCAGTACTTC. It specifies CASSLGQGPAEQYF.

V gene TRBV5-1 combines with J gene TRBJ2-5, with TRBD1 identical over 9 bases. V shed 3 bases, J shed 5 bases, and the junction held 8 bases outside the gene matches. Per the germline V gene, CDR1 is SGHRS and CDR2 is YFSETQ. The CDR3 is 15 residues long. CDR3 DNA: TGCGCCAGCAGCTCGGAACAGGGGGCGGCTGAGACCCAGTACTTC. Translation gives CASSSEQGAAETQYF.

There are many counts of this clonotype. The chain combines TRBV6-5 with TRBJ2-7, with D possibly being TRBD2 (6 bases). V was pared by 3 bases and J by 7 bases, with 13 bases between. Germline V gene data show CDR1 as MNHEY and CDR2 as SVGAGI. This CDR3 is built from 13 residues. The CDR3 DNA reads as TGTGCCAGCAGTTATAGGGATCGGGAGGAGCAGTACTTC. This gives the protein CASSYRDREEQYF.

This clonotype showed up many times. V usage is TRBV11-2 and J usage is TRBJ2-3; no definite D call. This CDR3 spans 14 amino acids. Trimming left V 5 bases short and J 1 base short, with 10 bases between. CDR1 and CDR2 from the germline V gene are SGHAT and FQNNGV. Here the CDR3 reads CASSPVRRTDTQYF. The CDR3 DNA follows: TGTGCCAGCAGCCCGGTGCGCCGCACAGATACGCAGTATTTT.

This clonotype has ten or more counts. This rearrangement joins TRBV6-5 to TRBJ1-2; D is undetermined. The CDR3 consists of 13 residues. In germline, CDR1 is MNHEY, CDR2 SVGAGI. The ends were cut back, 2 bases at V and 2 bases at J, with 6 bases in the middle. CDR3 sequence: CASSYHSNYGYTF. For the CDR3, the DNA is TGTGCCAGCAGTTACCACAGCAACTATGGCTACACCTTC.

This clonotype was picked up many times. V and J are TRBV12-3 or TRBV12-4 and TRBJ2-5; D may be TRBD2 (7 bases). The CDR3 sequence is 13 residues long. V was shortened by 3 bases and J by 4 bases, with 9 bases between the two germline ends. Written as DNA, the CDR3 is TGTGCCAGCAGTTTTAGGGGGGGAGAGACCCAGTACTTC. This codes for CASSFRGGETQYF.

This clonotype was counted many times. J is TRBJ1-1 and V is TRBV29-1; possibly TRBD1 for D (5 bases). The CDR3 has 15 residues. CDR1 is SQVTM and CDR2 is ANQGSEA in the germline V gene. V was shortened by 3 bases and J by 3 bases, with 17 bases between the two germline ends. The CDR3 protein is CSVEEGVEWYTEAFF. The CDR3 DNA reads as TGCAGCGTTGAGGAAGGGGTTGAGTGGTACACTGAAGCTTTCTTT. Together with reference TRBV29-1 and TRBJ1-1, the CDR3 gives the full variable domain: SAVISQKPSRDICQRGTSLTIQCQVDSQVTMMFWYRQQPGQSLTLIATANQGSEATYESGFVIDKFPISRPNLTFSTLTVSNMSPEDSSIYLCSVEEGVEWYTEAFFGQGTRLTVV.

This clonotype has a handful of counts. The genes are TRBV2 and TRBJ1-5, with D unresolved. The CDR3 consists of 15 residues. Germline lookup yields CDR1 SNHLY and CDR2 FYNNEI. V shed 2 bases and J shed 2 bases, with 10 bases lying between them. The CDR3 sequence is CASSERQVRNQPQHF. In DNA form, the CDR3 reads TGTGCCAGCAGTGAACGGCAGGTACGCAATCAGCCCCAGCATTTT.

This clonotype was counted many times. The chain employs TRBV3-1 and TRBJ2-7; D is undetermined. Germline values: CDR1 LGHDT, CDR2 YNNKEL (reference sequence). CDR3 length: 13 amino acids. Trimming pared 0 bases from V and 4 bases from J, leaving 7 bases between. The CDR3 loop is CASSQEGPYEQYF. Here the CDR3 DNA reads TGTGCCAGCAGCCAAGAAGGGCCTTACGAGCAGTACTTC.

The chain joins TRBV15 to TRBJ2-7, with 9 bases fitting TRBD1. The CDR3 contains 17 residues. Germline V gene data show CDR1 as LNHNV and CDR2 as YYDKDF (reference sequence). J lost 2 bases, V lost 0 bases, and 8 bases had no gene match. This CDR3 reads CATSRDPGQGSPYEQYF. For the CDR3, the DNA is TGTGCCACCAGCAGAGACCCAGGACAGGGGTCTCCCTACGAGCAGTACTTC.

This clonotype showed up many times. The chain has TRBV20-1 and TRBJ2-5; D possibly uses TRBD1 or TRBD2 (5 bases each). This CDR3 has 14 residues. Trimming took 2 bases from V and 5 from J, leaving 15 bases between them. Germline V gene sequence: CDR1 DFQATT, CDR2 SNEGSKA (reference sequence). The CDR3 is CSARLGLGEETQYF. In DNA form, the CDR3 reads TGCAGTGCTAGACTGGGCTTGGGGGAGGAGACCCAGTACTTC.

This clonotype was observed a handful of times. The chain has TRBV20-1 and TRBJ2-5; TRBD2 matches at 11 bases. This CDR3 is 15 amino acids long. CDR1 is DFQATT, CDR2 SNEGSKA, per germline (reference sequence). Trimming removed 2 bases from V and 0 bases from J; junction bases left unmatched: 2. CDR3 DNA sequence: TGCAGTGCTAGACGTAGCGGGGGGGACCAAGAGACCCAGTACTTC. Protein: CSARRSGGDQETQYF.

This clonotype was detected many times. V usage is TRBV20-1 and J usage is TRBJ1-5, with unresolved D. The CDR3 contains 12 residues. The germline CDR1 and CDR2 sequences are DFQATT and SNEGSKA (reference sequence). The V and J ends lost 4 bases and 11 bases respectively, with 15 bases between them. CDR3: CSAKDRLGAQHF. CDR3 DNA: TGCAGTGCTAAGGACCGACTTGGGGCCCAGCATTTT.

Ten or more counts support this clonotype. The chain is built from TRBV7-8 and TRBJ1-1; D is possibly TRBD1 (6 bases). V lost 5 bases and J 1 base, leaving 11 bases between the germline ends. Germline assignment: CDR1 SGHVS and CDR2 FQNEAQ. The CDR3 contains 14 residues. Here the CDR3 reads CASSTNRENTEAFF. CDR3 bases: TGTGCCAGCAGCACTAACAGGGAGAACACTGAAGCTTTCTTT.

The chain employs TRBV7-8 and TRBJ1-1, with TRBD1 as a possible D gene (6 bases). Between the trimmed V and J ends, which lost 1 base and 3 bases, there was a span of 12 bases. CDR3 length: 15 amino acids. Germline V CDR1 and CDR2: SGHVS, FQNEAQ. CDR3 nucleotide sequence: TGTGCCAGCAGCTTAGAACAGGGATCGGACACTGAAGCTTTCTTT. As protein: CASSLEQGSDTEAFF.

This clonotype was counted many times. The chain links TRBV7-2 to TRBJ2-7; D unresolved. The CDR3 runs 13 residues. V lost 1 base, J lost 4 bases, and 8 bases lay in between. Germline CDR1 and CDR2: SGHTA and FQGNSA. CDR3 region: CASSLVHGYEQYF. The CDR3 DNA is TGTGCCAGCAGCTTAGTCCACGGGTACGAGCAGTACTTC.

V is TRBV19 and J is TRBJ2-2; a weak D match, TRBD1 (5 bases). V was pared by 1 base and J by 4 bases, with 10 bases between. CDR1 LNHDA and CDR2 SQIVND come from the germline V gene (reference sequence). This CDR3 has 15 amino acids. The CDR3 protein is CASSIGQGGTGELFF. Written as DNA, the CDR3 is TGTGCCAGTAGTATAGGGCAGGGCGGCACCGGGGAGCTGTTTTTT.

In this sample, this clonotype turned up many times. The rearrangement uses TRBV9 and TRBJ1-5; no definite D call. V gave up 3 bases and J gave up 0 bases, with 10 bases separating them. The CDR3 totals 15 residues. Germline V gene data show CDR1 as SGDLS and CDR2 as YYNGEE. CDR3 sequence (DNA): TGTGCCAGCAGCGCCGGACTGATTAGCAATCAGCCCCAGCATTTT. Its translation: CASSAGLISNQPQHF.

The chain couples TRBV5-8 to TRBJ2-7; D might be TRBD1 (6 bases). V was cut by 0 bases and J by 5 bases, with 12 bases left in between. Germline CDR1 and CDR2: SGHTS and YDEGEE. This CDR3 is built from 14 residues. Here the CDR3 reads CASSLGVRGNEQYF. In DNA form, the CDR3 reads TGTGCCAGCAGCTTGGGCGTCAGGGGAAACGAGCAGTACTTC.

This clonotype was seen ten or more times. The V call is TRBV24-1, the J call TRBJ1-2; 11 nucleotides line up with TRBD1. The CDR3 covers 16 residues. Germline trimming cut 2 bases from V and 7 bases from J; bases unmatched to any gene: 8. Germline CDR1 reads KGHDR; CDR2 reads SFDVKD. CDR3 sequence: CATSDSKDRGQSGYTF. The CDR3 region has the DNA TGTGCCACCAGTGATTCGAAGGACAGGGGGCAGAGTGGCTACACCTTC.

This clonotype occurred many times. V usage is TRBV27 and J usage is TRBJ2-7, with D possibly TRBD2 on 6 matching bases. The V end was cut by 5 bases, the J end by 3 bases, with 17 bases between. CDR1 is MNHEY, CDR2 SMNVEV, per germline (reference sequence). The CDR3 is made up of 15 amino acids. CDR3: CASSPWRVALYEQYF. The CDR3 DNA is TGTGCCAGCAGTCCCTGGAGGGTAGCGCTCTACGAGCAGTACTTC.

This clonotype was counted only a few times. V usage is TRBV20-1 and J usage is TRBJ2-2; 8 bases line up with TRBD2. This CDR3 is built from 16 residues. With 3 bases clipped from V and 3 bases from J, the junction kept 9 bases outside the gene matches. CDR1 is DFQATT, CDR2 SNEGSKA, per germline (reference sequence). This CDR3 reads CSASMAGRADTGELFF. DNA of the CDR3: TGCAGTGCTAGCATGGCCGGGAGGGCCGACACCGGGGAGCTGTTTTTT.